This entry lists 5 T cell receptor beta chains sequenced from one sample in a study of cytomegalovirus exposure and HLA in healthy donors. PCR used 60 Vbeta primers and 13 Jbeta primers. The protocol was immunoSEQ multiplex PCR, while the TCRdb copy is restricted to in-frame clones and leaves out a portion. This sample has 200,000 to 250,000 clones, with approximately 80% found just once. What was sequenced was PBMCs. Receptors were obtained from a man in his fifties in good health and CMV-seronegative.

The rearrangement links TRBV28 to TRBJ2-7, with 7 bases lining up with TRBD1. V was clipped by 6 bases and J by 7 bases; unmatched bases: 12. CDR1 is MDHEN, CDR2 SYDVKM, per germline. This CDR3 spans 14 amino acids. The CDR3 DNA sequence: TGTGCCAGCAGCTTGGGACAGATCCCCTGGGAGCAGTACTTC. Amino acid sequence: CASSLGQIPWEQYF.

This clone was counted only a few times. The rearrangement joins TRBV11-1 to TRBJ2-3; D possibly corresponds to TRBD1 (5 bases). CDR3 length: 15 amino acids. Germline CDR1 is SGHAT and CDR2 is FQDESV (reference sequence). The ends were cut back, 5 bases at V and 0 bases at J, with 12 bases in the middle. The CDR3 loop is CASSPQRGSTDTQYF. The CDR3 bases are TGTGCCAGCAGCCCCCAAAGGGGCAGCACAGATACGCAGTATTTT.

This sequence joins TRBV4-2 and TRBJ2-5; weak D call: TRBD1 (5 bases). This CDR3 spans 13 amino acids. Germline V gene sequence: CDR1 LGHNA, CDR2 YNFKEQ. Trimming took off 4 bases at V and 1 base at J, with 7 bases between the two ends. The CDR3 sequence is CASSLQGQETQYF. In nucleotides, the CDR3 is TGTGCCAGCAGCCTTCAGGGCCAAGAGACCCAGTACTTC.

The chain recombines TRBV7-9 with TRBJ2-1, with a weak D call TRBD1 (5 bases). The ends were cut back, 4 bases at V and 6 bases at J, with 19 bases in the middle. The CDR3 length is 16 residues. Per germline, CDR1 SEHNR and CDR2 FQNEAQ (reference sequence). CDR3 DNA sequence: TGTGCCAGCAGCTCACACAGGATACCGCCGGCCAATGAGCAGTTCTTC. Its translation: CASSSHRIPPANEQFF. The full variable domain, its missing parts supplied by reference TRBV7-9 and TRBJ2-1, is DTGVSQNPRHKITKRGQNVTFRCDPISEHNRLYWYRQTLGQGPEFLTYFQNEAQLEKSRLLSDRFSAERPKGSFSTLEIQRTEQGDSAMYLCASSSHRIPPANEQFFGPGTRLTVL.

V usage is TRBV30 and J usage is TRBJ2-5; D not resolved. Germline values: CDR1 GTSNPN, CDR2 SVGIG (reference sequence). The CDR3 loop spans 12 amino acids. With 4 bases removed from V and 0 bases from J, the gap between germline ends came to 6 bases. CDR3 nucleotides: TGTGCCTGGAAGCTCGACCAAGAGACCCAGTACTTC. This encodes CAWKLDQETQYF. The complete variable domain, with remaining parts taken from reference TRBV30 and TRBJ2-5, reads SQTIHQWPATLVQPVGSPLSLECTVEGTSNPNLYWYRQAAGRGLQLLFYSVGIGQISSEVPQNLSASRPQDRQFILSSKKLLLSDSGFYLCAWKLDQETQYFGPGTRLLVL.